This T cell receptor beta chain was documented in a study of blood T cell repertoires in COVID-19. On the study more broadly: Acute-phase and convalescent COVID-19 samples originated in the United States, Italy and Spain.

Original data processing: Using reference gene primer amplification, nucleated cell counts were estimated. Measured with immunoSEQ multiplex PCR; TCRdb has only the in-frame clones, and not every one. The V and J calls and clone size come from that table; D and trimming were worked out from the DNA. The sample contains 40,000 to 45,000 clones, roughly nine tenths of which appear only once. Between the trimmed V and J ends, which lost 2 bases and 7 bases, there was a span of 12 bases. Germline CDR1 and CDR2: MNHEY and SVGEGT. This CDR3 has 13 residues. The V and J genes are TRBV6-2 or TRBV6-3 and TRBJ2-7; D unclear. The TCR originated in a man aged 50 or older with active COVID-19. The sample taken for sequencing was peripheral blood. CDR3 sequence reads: CASSYHDPGEQYF. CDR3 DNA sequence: TGTGCCAGCAGTTACCATGACCCCGGGGAGCAGTACTTC.